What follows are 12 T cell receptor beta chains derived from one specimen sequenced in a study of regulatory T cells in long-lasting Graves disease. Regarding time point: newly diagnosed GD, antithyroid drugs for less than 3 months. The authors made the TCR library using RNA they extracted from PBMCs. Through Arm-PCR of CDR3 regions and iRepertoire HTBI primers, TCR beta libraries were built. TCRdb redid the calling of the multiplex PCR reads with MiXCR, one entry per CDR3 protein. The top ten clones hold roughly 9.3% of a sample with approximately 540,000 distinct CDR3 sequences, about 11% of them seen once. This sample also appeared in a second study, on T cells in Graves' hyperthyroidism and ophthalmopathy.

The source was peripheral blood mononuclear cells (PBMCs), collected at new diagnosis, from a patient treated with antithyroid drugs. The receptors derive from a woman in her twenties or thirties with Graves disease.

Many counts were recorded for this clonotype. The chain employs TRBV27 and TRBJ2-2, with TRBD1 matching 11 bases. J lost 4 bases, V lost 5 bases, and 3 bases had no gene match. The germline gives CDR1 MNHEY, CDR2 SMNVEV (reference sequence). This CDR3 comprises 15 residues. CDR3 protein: CASSPGTGGTGELFF. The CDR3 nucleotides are TGTGCCAGCAGTCCCGGGACAGGGGGCACCGGGGAGCTGTTTTTT.

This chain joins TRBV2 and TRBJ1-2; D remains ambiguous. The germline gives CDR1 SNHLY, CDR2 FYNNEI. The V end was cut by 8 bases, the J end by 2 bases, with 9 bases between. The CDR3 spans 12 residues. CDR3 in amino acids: CASENRNYGYTF. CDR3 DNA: TGTGCCAGCGAAAACAGAAACTATGGCTACACCTTC.

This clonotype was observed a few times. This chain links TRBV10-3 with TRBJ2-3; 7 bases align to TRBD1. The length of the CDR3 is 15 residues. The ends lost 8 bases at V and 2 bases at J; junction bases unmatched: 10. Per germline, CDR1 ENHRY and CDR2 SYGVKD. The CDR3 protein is CAIGGSGQYTDTQYF. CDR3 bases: TGTGCCATCGGAGGATCGGGACAGTACACAGATACGCAGTATTTT.

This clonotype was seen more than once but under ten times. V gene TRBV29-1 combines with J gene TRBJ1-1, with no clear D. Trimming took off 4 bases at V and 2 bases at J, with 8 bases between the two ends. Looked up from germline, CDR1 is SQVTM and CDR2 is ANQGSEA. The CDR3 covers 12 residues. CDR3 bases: TGCAGCGTTGCTTTAGGAAACACTGAAGCTTTCTTT. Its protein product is CSVALGNTEAFF.

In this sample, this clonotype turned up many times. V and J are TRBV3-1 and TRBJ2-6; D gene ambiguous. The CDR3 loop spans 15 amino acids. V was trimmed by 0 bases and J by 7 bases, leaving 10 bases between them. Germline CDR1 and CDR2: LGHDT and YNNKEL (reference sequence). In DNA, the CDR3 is TGTGCCAGCAGCCAAGATATTACTGAAGCCAACGTCCTGACTTTC. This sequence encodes CASSQDITEANVLTF.

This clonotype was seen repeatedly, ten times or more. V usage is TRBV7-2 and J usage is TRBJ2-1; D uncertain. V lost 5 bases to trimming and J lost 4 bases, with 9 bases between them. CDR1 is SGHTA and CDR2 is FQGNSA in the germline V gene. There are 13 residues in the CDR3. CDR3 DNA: TGTGCCAGCAGCCTAGAATATTACAATGAGCAGTTCTTC. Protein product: CASSLEYYNEQFF.

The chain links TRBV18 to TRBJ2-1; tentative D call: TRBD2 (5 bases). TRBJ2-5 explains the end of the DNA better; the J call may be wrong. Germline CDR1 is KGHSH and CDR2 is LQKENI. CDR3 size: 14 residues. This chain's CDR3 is CASSPRPGGETQYF. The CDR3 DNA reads TGTGCCAGCTCACCACGTCCGGGCGGGGAGACCCAGTACTTC.

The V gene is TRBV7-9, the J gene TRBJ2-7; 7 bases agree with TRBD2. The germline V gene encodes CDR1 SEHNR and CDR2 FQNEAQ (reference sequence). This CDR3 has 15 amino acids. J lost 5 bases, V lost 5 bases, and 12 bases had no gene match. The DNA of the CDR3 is TGTGCCAGCAGCGATTCTCTTATGGGAGGGGACGAGCAGTACTTC. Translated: CASSDSLMGGDEQYF.

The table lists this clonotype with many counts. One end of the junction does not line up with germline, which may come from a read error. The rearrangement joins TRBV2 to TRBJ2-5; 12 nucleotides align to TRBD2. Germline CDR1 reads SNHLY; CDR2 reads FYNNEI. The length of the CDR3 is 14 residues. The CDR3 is CASSEVLAGGREFF. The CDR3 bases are TGTGCCAGCAGTGAAGTCCTAGCGGGAGGGCGCGAGTTCTTC. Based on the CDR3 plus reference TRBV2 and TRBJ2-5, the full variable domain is EPEVTQTPSHQVTQMGQEVILRCVPISNHLYFYWYRQILGQKVEFLVSFYNNEISEKSEIFDDQFSVERPDGSNFTLKIRSTKLEDSAMYFCASSEVLAGGREFFGPGTRLLVL.

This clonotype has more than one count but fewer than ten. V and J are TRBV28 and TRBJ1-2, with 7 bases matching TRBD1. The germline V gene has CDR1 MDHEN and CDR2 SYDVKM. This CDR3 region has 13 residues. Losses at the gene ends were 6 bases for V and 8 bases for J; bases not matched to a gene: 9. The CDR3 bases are TGTGCCAGCAGCTTCCAGGGGGGGGGGGGCTACACCTTC. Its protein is CASSFQGGGGYTF.

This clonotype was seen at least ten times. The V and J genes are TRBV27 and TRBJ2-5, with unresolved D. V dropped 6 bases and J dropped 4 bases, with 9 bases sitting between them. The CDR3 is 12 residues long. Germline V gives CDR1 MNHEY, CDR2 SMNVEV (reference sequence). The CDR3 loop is CASSRWGETQYF. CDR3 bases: TGTGCCAGCAGCCGGTGGGGAGAGACCCAGTACTTC.

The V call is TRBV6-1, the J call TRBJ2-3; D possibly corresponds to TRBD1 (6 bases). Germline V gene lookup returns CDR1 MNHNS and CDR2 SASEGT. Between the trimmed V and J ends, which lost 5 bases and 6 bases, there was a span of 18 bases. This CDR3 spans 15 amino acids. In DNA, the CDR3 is TGTGCCAGCAGTCCTAGGTGGGGGCGTGGGGATACGCAGTATTTT. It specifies CASSPRWGRGDTQYF.